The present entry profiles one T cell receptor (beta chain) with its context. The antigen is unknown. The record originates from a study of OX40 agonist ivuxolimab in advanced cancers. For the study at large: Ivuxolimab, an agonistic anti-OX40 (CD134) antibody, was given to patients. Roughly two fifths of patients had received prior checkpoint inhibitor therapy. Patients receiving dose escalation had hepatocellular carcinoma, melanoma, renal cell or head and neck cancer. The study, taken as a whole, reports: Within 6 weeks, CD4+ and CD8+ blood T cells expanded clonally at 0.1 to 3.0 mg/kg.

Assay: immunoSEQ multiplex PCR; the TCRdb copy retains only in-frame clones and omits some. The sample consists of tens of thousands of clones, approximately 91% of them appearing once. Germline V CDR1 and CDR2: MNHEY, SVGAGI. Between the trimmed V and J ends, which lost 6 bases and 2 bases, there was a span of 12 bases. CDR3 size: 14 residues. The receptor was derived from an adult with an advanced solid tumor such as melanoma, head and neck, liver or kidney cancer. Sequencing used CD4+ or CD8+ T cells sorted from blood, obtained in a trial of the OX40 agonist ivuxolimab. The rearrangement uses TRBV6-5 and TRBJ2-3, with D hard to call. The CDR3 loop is CASRETYFTDTQYF. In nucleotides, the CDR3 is TGTGCCAGCAGAGAGACTTACTTCACAGATACGCAGTATTTT.